The sequence of this TCR beta chain was determined in a study of T-cell reconstitution after alpha-beta-depleted transplantation in children. Preparation of the TCRbeta library was carried out with unique molecular identifiers. Each CDR3 protein is one row after TCRdb ran MiXCR on the PCR reads. The table includes about 980,000 distinct CDR3 sequences, 25% to 30% detected once. The CDR3 length is 19 residues. Trimming at V came to 2 bases and at J to 2 bases, leaving 14 bases not matched to a gene. This TCR came from a boy in the first two years of life who had a stem cell transplant for SCID, so the T cells may come from the graft donor. Sequences were derived from PBMCs, mostly from graft donor cells, sampled 360 days after TCRalphabeta/CD19-depleted stem cell transplant. The chain links TRBV12-3 or TRBV12-4 to TRBJ2-3, with 9 bases aligning to TRBD1. CDR3 nucleotide sequence: TGTGCCAGCAGTTTACCGGCGGGACAGGGCATGGGGTCCACAGATACGCAGTATTTT. This codes for CASSLPAGQGMGSTDTQYF.